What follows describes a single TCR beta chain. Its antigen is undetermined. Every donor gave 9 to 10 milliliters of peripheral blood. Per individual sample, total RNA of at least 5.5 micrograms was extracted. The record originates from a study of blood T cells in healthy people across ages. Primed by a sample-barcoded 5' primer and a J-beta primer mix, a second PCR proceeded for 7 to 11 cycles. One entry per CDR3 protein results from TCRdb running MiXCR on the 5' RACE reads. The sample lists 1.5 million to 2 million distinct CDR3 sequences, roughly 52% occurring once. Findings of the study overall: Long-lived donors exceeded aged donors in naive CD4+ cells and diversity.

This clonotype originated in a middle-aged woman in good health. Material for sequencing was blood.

The CDR3 loop is CSALPGQGDIDNQPQHF. The CDR3 nucleotides read TGCAGTGCGCTCCCGGGACAGGGGGATATAGATAATCAGCCCCAGCATTTT. The chain links TRBV20-1 to TRBJ1-5; 11 bases line up with TRBD1. Looked up from germline, CDR1 is DFQATT and CDR2 is SNEGSKA (reference sequence). The CDR3 covers 17 residues. With 6 bases clipped from V and 4 bases from J, the junction kept 14 bases outside the gene matches.